This entry concerns a single T cell receptor (beta chain). The same CDR3 can be traced to other DNA sequences in this sample. This entry comes from a study of neoadjuvant anti-PD-1 for oral cavity cancer. Indicated time point: after neoadjuvant nivolumab, at surgical resection. Stage II-IVA oral cavity squamous cell carcinoma was new and untreated by systemic or radiation therapy. Patients had HPV-negative, locally advanced oral cavity squamous cell carcinoma. Using immunoSEQ multiplex PCR, the repertoire was profiled, and TCRdb retains in-frame clones only, with some absent. Of around 67,000 clones detected, roughly nine tenths appear once; the ten largest clones hold roughly 2.9%. This CDR3 is built from 15 residues. Germline trimming cut 5 bases from V and 0 bases from J; bases unmatched to any gene: 5. From germline, CDR1 is SGHTA and CDR2 FQGTGA.

The sequences come from PBMCs, collected after nivolumab (anti-PD-1) treatment. The TCR comes from a person between 40 and 85 years old with oral cavity squamous cell carcinoma. This chain links TRBV7-3 with TRBJ1-2, with 8 bases fitting TRBD1. The CDR3, as DNA: TGTGCCAGCAGCCGAGGACAGGGACCTAACTATGGCTACACCTTC. Residues: CASSRGQGPNYGYTF.